This T cell receptor beta chain was found in a study of PD-1 blockade in classical Hodgkin lymphoma. The study's findings and limits: Newly diagnosed patients reportedly trailed healthy donors in baseline TCR diversity.

The data were produced by immunoSEQ multiplex PCR, yet TCRdb's version contains in-frame clones alone and is incomplete. The data hold about 47,000 clones, with approximately 91% observed a single time. Deletions cut 11 bases from V and 6 bases from J, with 17 bases between. CDR3 size: 14 residues. Germline-derived CDR1 and CDR2 are LNHDA and SQIVND (reference sequence). In regard to this clone: Antigen unknown.

Time point indicated: newly diagnosed, previously untreated cHL patient sample. The TCR comes from a human donor with classical Hodgkin lymphoma. Sequenced sample: peripheral blood mononuclear cells (PBMCs). This chain uses TRBV19 with TRBJ1-6; D remains unclear. The CDR3 nucleotides read TGTGCCCACTCGGTGGCCACTCGTAATTCACCCCTCCACTTT. As protein: CAHSVATRNSPLHF.